The sequence of this T cell receptor beta chain was determined in a study of T cells in Graves' hyperthyroidism and ophthalmopathy. TCR beta CDR3 sequences were amplified from RNA transcripts. The TCR CDR3 was amplified in a first-round RT-PCR using the HTBI primer set. MiXCR, applied by TCRdb to the multiplex PCR reads, yields one record per CDR3 protein. The data contain approximately 510,000 distinct CDR3 sequences, around 43% of them singletons. Study-wide points: Most thyroid clonotypes expanded above 0.001 appeared in blood too. Model-based prediction identified ophthalmopathy a median approximately 6.2 months prior to its onset.

Patients having uncontrolled infection, another autoimmune disease, pregnancy or lactation were not included. For the diagnoses, clinical symptoms, serum thyroxine and TRAb, thyroid ultrasound and orbital computed tomography were used. Per the germline V gene, CDR1 is LNHDA and CDR2 is SQIVND (reference sequence). V lost 2 bases and J lost 3; bases outside the gene matches: 10. The CDR3 loop spans 17 amino acids. This clonotype was counted ten times or more. Its antigen remains unidentified. The genes are TRBV19 and TRBJ1-5; 7 nucleotides line up with TRBD1. The receptor comes from an adult woman with Graves' disease, either hyperthyroidism or ophthalmopathy (not recorded which). Sequencing was done on a sample of peripheral blood or thyroid tissue (not recorded which). As DNA, the CDR3 is TGTGCCAGTAGTATACCCCACAGGGGCCGATCCAATCAGCCCCAGCATTTT. The encoded protein is CASSIPHRGRSNQPQHF.